This T cell receptor (beta chain) was profiled in a study of blood T cell repertoires in COVID-19. Study at large: Samples taken during acute and convalescent COVID-19 were collected in the United States, Italy and Spain. In each case, the material was cDNA or gDNA derived from T cells, B-cell-depleted T cells, or PBMCs.

Per the authors' pipeline: Quantification of nucleated cells was approximated via reference gene primer amplification. The data were produced by immunoSEQ multiplex PCR, yet TCRdb's version contains in-frame clones alone and is incomplete. V and J calls and clone size come straight from that table; D and trimming were deduced from the DNA. Of roughly 70,000 clones listed, around nine tenths were seen once; the top ten hold 1.1% to 1.5%. CDR1 is LGHNA and CDR2 is YNFKEQ in the germline V gene. Losses at the gene ends were 1 base for V and 2 bases for J; bases not matched to a gene: 3. The CDR3 spans 15 residues.

The source material was peripheral blood. This clonotype was sampled from a human donor in a cohort sampled during active COVID-19. The chain carries TRBV4-2 and TRBJ2-5; TRBD2 aligns across 8 bases. The CDR3 coding sequence is TGTGCCAGCAGCCAAGTCTCGGGAGGGCAAGAGACCCAGTACTTC. This codes for CASSQVSGGQETQYF.